Sequencing of this T cell receptor (beta chain) was carried out in a study of vaccination effects on CD4 cells after COVID-19. In the study overall: Early after vaccination, and again late, a few convalescent patients were sampled. Post-vaccine draws lagged the second dose by a median of 72 days. Study-wide points: Long after vaccination, the clones induced by infection and by vaccine shrank markedly in size.

Sequencing in the ViraFEST assay came after antigen-specific CD4+ T cells had been expanded with viral peptide pools, which were used to stimulate PBMC. Culture proceeded for approximately 10 days, and CD4+ T cells were then isolated. PCR showed that the person got SARS-CoV-2 infection at some point between March and December 2020. Two-dose vaccination with either BNT162b2 or mRNA-1273 was given to the participants. Trimming cost V 3 bases and J 2 bases, with 10 bases left between them. Looked up from germline, CDR1 is SGHTA and CDR2 is FQGTGA. This CDR3 has 14 residues. The protocol was immunoSEQ multiplex PCR, while the TCRdb copy is restricted to in-frame clones and leaves out a portion. The sample has 15,000 to 20,000 clones; about 76% are singletons. Concerning this clone itself: The antigen is unknown.

This specimen was CD4+ T cells from PBMCs cultured with SARS-CoV-2 spike peptides, taken after COVID-19 vaccination. This clonotype was obtained from a human donor who had a prior SARS-CoV-2 infection. The rearrangement uses TRBV7-3 and TRBJ1-1; D perhaps matches TRBD1 (5 bases). The CDR3 DNA is TGTGCCAGCAGCTTGTCAGGGATTAACACTGAAGCTTTCTTT. Residues: CASSLSGINTEAFF.